What follows are 21 T cell receptor beta chains derived from one specimen sequenced in a study of early T cells in non-severe SARS-CoV-2 infection. A single record per CDR3 protein comes from TCRdb applying MiXCR to the 5' RACE reads. Here the sample spans some 45,000 distinct CDR3 sequences, 9.4% being singletons. This specimen was whole blood, taken at baseline. Receptor source: an adult who was a healthcare worker with PCR-confirmed SARS-CoV-2 infection or an uninfected control (not recorded which).

The rearrangement joins TRBV19 to TRBJ1-2, with D possibly matching TRBD1 (5 bases). V lost 9 bases, J lost 4 bases, and 18 bases lay in between. The germline CDR1 and CDR2 sequences are LNHDA and SQIVND (reference sequence). CDR3 length equals 14 residues. This chain's CDR3 is CASQKTDLLYGYTF. The DNA of the CDR3 is TGTGCCAGCCAGAAGACAGACCTACTCTATGGCTACACCTTC.

Only a few counts were recorded for this clonotype. The rearrangement joins TRBV10-1 to TRBJ1-5, with D possibly being TRBD1 (5 bases). Germline V CDR1 and CDR2: WNHNN, SYGVQD (reference sequence). Trimming stripped 2 bases from V and 9 bases from J, with 11 bases between. The length of the CDR3 is 13 residues. The CDR3 region is CASSENGDLPQHF. As DNA, the CDR3 is TGCGCCAGCAGTGAGAACGGGGACCTGCCCCAGCATTTT.

V gene TRBV4-1 combines with J gene TRBJ2-5, with a possible D match to TRBD2 (5 bases). Between the trimmed V and J ends, which lost 1 base and 4 bases, there was a span of 13 bases. The CDR3 totals 15 residues. CDR1 and CDR2 (germline): MGHRA, YSYEKL. This CDR3 is CASSQGREGGETQYF. The CDR3 DNA follows: TGCGCCAGCAGCCAAGGCCGCGAGGGTGGAGAGACCCAGTACTTC.

This chain uses TRBV7-8 with TRBJ1-4, with D possibly being TRBD1 (6 bases). Germline CDR1 and CDR2: SGHVS and FQNEAQ. CDR3 length: 14 amino acids. V lost 4 bases and J lost 7, with 13 bases in between. The DNA of the CDR3 is TGTGCCAGCAGCTACGACAGGTGGAGTGAAAAACTGTTTTTT. This gives the protein CASSYDRWSEKLFF.

This clonotype was recorded a few times. This sequence joins TRBV20-1 and TRBJ2-7; 9 bases align to TRBD1. The V gene end was trimmed by 4 bases and the J gene end by 0 bases; junction bases not matched to a gene: 7. Germline-derived CDR1 and CDR2 are DFQATT and SNEGSKA (reference sequence). CDR3 length: 15 amino acids. This chain's CDR3 is CSATPGTGTSYEQYF. The CDR3 DNA sequence: TGCAGTGCTACCCCAGGGACAGGGACCTCCTACGAGCAGTACTTC.

V is TRBV6-5 and J is TRBJ2-6; D unclear. From germline, CDR1 is MNHEY and CDR2 SVGAGI. V was pared by 2 bases and J by 0 bases, with 5 bases between. CDR3 length: 15 residues. The CDR3 region has the DNA TGTGCCAGCAGTTACGTGTACTCTGGGGCCAACGTCCTGACTTTC. Translated: CASSYVYSGANVLTF.

This chain joins TRBV4-1 and TRBJ1-6, with 7 nucleotides matching TRBD1. Germline CDR1 reads MGHRA; CDR2 reads YSYEKL. The CDR3 extends over 17 amino acids. V dropped 1 base and J dropped 9; count of bases not matched to a gene: 12. The CDR3 DNA sequence: TGCGCCAGCAGCCAAGGACAGGGTTATCAGAGCGGTTCACCCCTCCACTTT. It codes for CASSQGQGYQSGSPLHF.

This clonotype was observed at least ten times. The rearrangement uses TRBV2 and TRBJ2-6, with D possibly TRBD1 on 6 matching bases. Germline V gives CDR1 SNHLY, CDR2 FYNNEI. The ends were cut back, 9 bases at V and 2 bases at J, with 14 bases in the middle. CDR3 length: 15 amino acids. CDR3 nucleotides: TGTGCCAGTTTACAGGGTGAAGCTGGGGCCAACGTCCTGACTTTC. It encodes CASLQGEAGANVLTF.

This clonotype was seen only a few times. The gene calls are TRBV18 and TRBJ2-3; a weak D match, TRBD2 (5 bases). CDR3 length: 15 residues. V was shortened by 2 bases and J by 0 bases, with 9 bases between the two germline ends. In germline, CDR1 is KGHSH, CDR2 LQKENI. CDR3 amino acids: CASSPGGRSTDTQYF. The CDR3 DNA reads as TGTGCCAGCTCACCAGGCGGGCGCAGCACAGATACGCAGTATTTT.

Only a few counts were recorded for this clonotype. The rearrangement joins TRBV5-4 to TRBJ2-3, with D maybe TRBD1 (5 bases). Trimming removed 1 base at V and 3 bases at J, with 6 bases between. The germline CDR1 and CDR2 sequences are SGHNT and YYREEE (reference sequence). The CDR3 runs 13 residues. The CDR3 DNA follows: TGTGCCAGCAGCTTGCCAGGGACAGATACGCAGTATTTT. Protein product: CASSLPGTDTQYF.

This clonotype was detected a few times. V gene TRBV4-3 combines with J gene TRBJ1-2; possible D gene TRBD1, 6 bases. This CDR3 has 14 residues. Deletions cut 0 bases from V and 6 bases from J, with 11 bases between. The germline gives CDR1 LGHNA, CDR2 YSLEER. CDR3 nucleotide sequence: TGCGCCAGCAGCCAAGATACAGGGAGGGATGGCTACACCTTC. This gives the protein CASSQDTGRDGYTF.

V gene TRBV10-3 combines with J gene TRBJ2-1; TRBD2 matches 14 bases. The V segment lost 7 bases and the J segment 8 bases; nucleotides outside the gene matches: 4. Germline lookup yields CDR1 ENHRY and CDR2 SYGVKD. The CDR3 consists of 14 residues. DNA of the CDR3: TGTGCCATCAAGGGACTAGCGGGAGCTGATGAGCAGTTCTTC. It encodes CAIKGLAGADEQFF.

As concerns this clonotype: At one boundary the junction diverges from the germline segment, which might be a read error. V is TRBV4-1 and J is TRBJ2-3; TRBD1 agrees at 11 bases. Germline V lookup: CDR1 MGHRA, CDR2 YSYEKL. This CDR3 is built from 19 residues. Here the CDR3 reads CASSQDRDWRTGGSDSQYF. The CDR3 bases are TGCGCCAGCAGCCAAGATAGAGATTGGCGGACAGGGGGCTCAGATTCGCAGTATTTT.

The rearrangement uses TRBV12-3 or TRBV12-4 and TRBJ2-3, with 8 positions matching TRBD1. V trimming: 5 bases; J trimming: 3 bases; junction bases outside the gene matches: 10. The CDR3 length is 16 residues. This chain's CDR3 is CASSREQGAGTDTQYF. The CDR3 region has the DNA TGTGCCAGCAGTCGGGAGCAGGGGGCAGGAACAGATACGCAGTATTTT.

This clonotype was seen a handful of times. The chain combines TRBV10-3 with TRBJ2-2; D uncertain. Trimming cost V 4 bases and J 2 bases, with 14 bases left between them. The V gene's germline CDR1 is ENHRY and CDR2 SYGVKD. This CDR3 region has 16 residues. The CDR3 protein is CAISVGLSVNTGELFF. In nucleotides, the CDR3 is TGTGCCATCAGTGTCGGTCTATCGGTAAACACCGGGGAGCTGTTTTTT.

This clonotype has at least ten counts. V and J are TRBV12-3 or TRBV12-4 and TRBJ2-7; D remains unclear. This CDR3 contains 14 residues. Trimming removed 1 base at V and 6 bases at J, with 13 bases between. The CDR3 sequence is CASSLGVAPGEQYF. The DNA of the CDR3 is TGTGCCAGCAGTTTAGGTGTGGCCCCAGGCGAGCAGTACTTC.

This clonotype was recorded a few times. The rearrangement joins TRBV30 to TRBJ2-5; TRBD1 might be the D (5 bases). The CDR3 has 15 amino acids. V was pared by 0 bases and J by 2 bases, with 13 bases between. Germline V lookup: CDR1 GTSNPN, CDR2 SVGIG (reference sequence). As DNA, the CDR3 is TGTGCCTGGAGTGTACCTTGGGGCAGTCAAGAGACCCAGTACTTC. This translates into CAWSVPWGSQETQYF.

The DNA of the CDR3 is TGCGCCACCCAGGCACCGTACTTC. Translating gives CATQAPYF. The chain uses TRBV10-1 and TRBJ2-7; no clear D. Per the germline V gene, CDR1 is WNHNN and CDR2 is SYGVQD (reference sequence). V lost 10 bases and J 12 bases, leaving 10 bases between the germline ends. This CDR3 contains 8 residues.

This clonotype was seen more than once but under ten times. The gene calls are TRBV6-2 or TRBV6-3 and TRBJ2-1, with TRBD2 identical over 9 bases. This CDR3 spans 16 amino acids. V dropped 6 bases and J dropped 7; count of bases not matched to a gene: 13. Germline loops: CDR1 MNHEY, CDR2 SVGEGT. CDR3 residues: CASSLPLSGGMNEQFF. The CDR3 nucleotides read TGTGCCAGCAGCCTCCCCTTGAGCGGGGGGATGAATGAGCAGTTCTTC.

In its sample, this clonotype was seen many times. This chain connects TRBV15 to TRBJ2-2, with D perhaps TRBD2 (6 bases). CDR3 size: 18 residues. V shed 0 bases and J shed 7 bases, with 21 bases lying between them. Germline V gene lookup returns CDR1 LNHNV and CDR2 YYDKDF (reference sequence). The CDR3, as DNA: TGTGCCACCAGCAGAGATATAGGAAGGACTACTATCGGCGGGGAGCTGTTTTTT. It yields the protein CATSRDIGRTTIGGELFF.

This clonotype was picked up a small number of times. The junction and the germline gene differ at one end; a read error may be behind it. The V call is TRBV27, the J call TRBJ2-7; TRBD2 matches 9 bases. The CDR3 has 14 residues. The germline CDR1 and CDR2 sequences are MNHEY and SMNVEV (reference sequence). CDR3 nucleotides: TGTGTCAGCAGACCGGGACTAGCAGTCCACGAGCAGTACTTC. Amino acids: CVSRPGLAVHEQYF.